This passage covers 27 T cell receptor beta chains from one sample sequenced in a study of blood T cell repertoires in COVID-19. Assay used: immunoSEQ multiplex PCR; TCRdb lists only in-frame clones, some missing. The sample carries more than 200,000 clones, roughly 84% recorded once. Sequencing used peripheral blood. These receptors were obtained from a man aged 50 to 60 with active or convalescent COVID-19.

The J gene is TRBJ1-1, the V gene TRBV21-1. TRBV21-1 is a pseudogene segment. This CDR3 contains 11 residues. For the CDR3, the DNA is TGTGCCAGGGAGGGGCACACTGAAGCTTTCTTT. Protein: CAREGHTEAFF.

V is TRBV3-1 (or the pseudogene TRBV3-2) and J is TRBJ1-3, with D hard to call. The V gene's germline CDR1 is LGHDT and CDR2 YNNKEL (reference sequence). The V gene lost 1 base and the J gene lost 9 bases, with 4 bases spanning the gap. This CDR3 region has 11 residues. This CDR3 reads CASSQGGTIYF. In DNA, the CDR3 is TGTGCCAGCAGCCAAGGCGGCACCATATATTTT.

The chain joins TRBV5-1 to TRBJ2-2; D unresolved. The CDR3 length is 13 residues. V dropped 0 bases and J dropped 4 bases, with 4 bases sitting between them. In germline, CDR1 is SGHRS, CDR2 YFSETQ. Here the CDR3 DNA reads TGCGCCAGCAGCTTGGGCGGCACCGGGGAGCTGTTTTTT. This sequence encodes CASSLGGTGELFF.

The V and J genes are TRBV14 and TRBJ1-6; tentatively, D is TRBD1 (6 bases). Germline V CDR1 and CDR2: SGHDN, FVKESK. With 3 bases removed from V and 7 bases from J, the gap between germline ends came to 10 bases. The CDR3 spans 14 residues. CDR3 coding DNA: TGTGCCAGCAGCCACCCCGGACAGAATTCACCCCTCCACTTT. This translates into CASSHPGQNSPLHF.

The chain uses TRBV9 and TRBJ1-1; 7 bases match TRBD1. The CDR3 length is 15 residues. CDR1 is SGDLS and CDR2 is YYNGEE in the germline V gene. V shed 3 bases, J shed 10 bases, and the junction held 15 bases outside the gene matches. CDR3 DNA: TGTGCCAGCAGCGGGGGGACAGCGGGCAAGACTTTAGCTTTCTTT. This codes for CASSGGTAGKTLAFF.

The gene calls are TRBV13 and TRBJ1-2; D call uncertain. Germline V gives CDR1 PRHDT, CDR2 FYEKMQ (reference sequence). The CDR3 extends over 14 amino acids. Trimming stripped 0 bases from V and 8 bases from J, with 13 bases between. CDR3 in DNA: TGTGCCAGCAGCTTAGGCCGCCGGGGAGGCGGCTACACCTTC. Amino acid sequence: CASSLGRRGGGYTF.

The chain couples TRBV19 to TRBJ2-2; 9 bases align to TRBD1. V was clipped by 6 bases and J by 6 bases; unmatched bases: 5. CDR1 LNHDA and CDR2 SQIVND come from the germline V gene (reference sequence). The CDR3 is 14 amino acids. CDR3 bases: TGTGCCAGTAGGGACAGGGGAGACGCCGGGGAGCTGTTTTTT. Amino acid sequence: CASRDRGDAGELFF.

The gene calls are TRBV30 and TRBJ1-4; tentative D call: TRBD1 (6 bases). V lost 0 bases to trimming and J lost 8 bases, with 10 bases between them. The CDR3 has 13 residues. The V gene's germline CDR1 is GTSNPN and CDR2 SVGIG (reference sequence). CDR3 protein: CAWSVLDREKLFF. CDR3 DNA sequence: TGTGCCTGGAGTGTACTGGACAGAGAAAAACTGTTTTTT.

The chain is built from TRBV15 and TRBJ2-5; possible D gene TRBD1, 6 bases. The CDR3 has 14 residues. The ends were cut back, 3 bases at V and 4 bases at J, with 12 bases in the middle. The germline V gene has CDR1 LNHNV and CDR2 YYDKDF (reference sequence). For the CDR3, the DNA is TGTGCCACCAGCAGGCAAACAGGGCGAGAGACCCAGTACTTC. Translating gives CATSRQTGRETQYF.

The rearrangement joins TRBV2 to TRBJ1-1; TRBD1 agrees at 9 bases. V shed 6 bases and J 3 bases; nucleotides not matched to a gene: 5. The V gene's germline CDR1 is SNHLY and CDR2 FYNNEI. The CDR3 runs to 14 residues. The CDR3 bases are TGTGCCAGCAGCGGGGACAGGGAAGACACTGAAGCTTTCTTT. The encoded protein is CASSGDREDTEAFF.

This chain connects TRBV12-5 to TRBJ2-1; D unresolved. In germline, CDR1 is LGHNT, CDR2 FRNRAP. V gave up 2 bases and J gave up 1 base, with 6 bases separating them. There are 14 residues in the CDR3. CDR3 sequence: CASGLIQSYNEQFF. In DNA, the CDR3 is TGTGCTAGTGGTTTGATCCAGTCCTACAATGAGCAGTTCTTC. The variable domain in full, completed from reference TRBV12-5 and TRBJ2-1, reads DARVTQTPRHKVTEMGQEVTMRCQPILGHNTVFWYRQTMMQGLELLAYFRNRAPLDDSGMPKDRFSAEMPDATLATLKIQPSEPRDSAVYFCASGLIQSYNEQFFGPGTRLTVL.

The gene calls are TRBV4-3 and TRBJ1-2; possibly TRBD1 for D (5 bases). Deletions cut 0 bases from V and 0 bases from J, with 14 bases between. This CDR3 has 17 amino acids. Germline loops: CDR1 LGHNA, CDR2 YSLEER. Written as DNA, the CDR3 is TGCGCCAGCAGCCAAGATTGGACAACAAACTCTAACTATGGCTACACCTTC. Encoded protein: CASSQDWTTNSNYGYTF.

The chain couples TRBV18 to TRBJ2-5; 9 bases map to TRBD2. In germline, CDR1 is KGHSH, CDR2 LQKENI. This CDR3 is built from 13 residues. J lost 4 bases, V lost 3 bases, and 0 bases had no gene match. Here the CDR3 reads CASSPRGGETQYF. The CDR3 DNA reads TGTGCCAGCTCACCGCGGGGGGGAGAGACCCAGTACTTC.

V and J are TRBV2 and TRBJ1-5, with D tentatively TRBD1 (5 bases). The CDR3 is 15 residues long. Trimming removed 5 bases from V and 3 bases from J, with 14 bases in between. The germline CDR1 and CDR2 sequences are SNHLY and FYNNEI. CDR3 DNA sequence: TGTGCCAGCAGTTCCCAGGGAGGAAACAATCAGCCCCAGCATTTT. As protein: CASSSQGGNNQPQHF.

V and J are TRBV28 and TRBJ1-2, with D hard to call. The CDR3 length is 14 residues. V lost 4 bases, J lost 2 bases, and 11 bases lay in between. Germline V gene lookup returns CDR1 MDHEN and CDR2 SYDVKM. The CDR3 bases are TGTGCCAGCAGTTACGACGGCGGAAACTATGGCTACACCTTC. Residues: CASSYDGGNYGYTF.

A few counts support this clone. CDR3 bases: TGTGCCAGCAGCGTAACAACAGGGGACACCATATATTTT. Amino acids: CASSVTTGDTIYF. The gene calls are TRBV9 and TRBJ1-3, with 7 bases aligning to TRBD1. Unmatched junction bases numbered 3, after V lost 1 base and J lost 8 bases. Germline V gives CDR1 SGDLS, CDR2 YYNGEE. The CDR3 runs to 13 residues.

This chain joins TRBV5-1 and TRBJ2-3; 7 bases map to TRBD2. CDR1 and CDR2 (germline): SGHRS, YFSETQ. V shed 6 bases and J 1 base; nucleotides not matched to a gene: 8. This CDR3 contains 15 residues. In DNA, the CDR3 is TGCGCCAGCACCGCCAAAGCGGGACGCACAGATACGCAGTATTTT. It is translated as CASTAKAGRTDTQYF.

V usage is TRBV15 and J usage is TRBJ1-3, with D tentatively TRBD1 (5 bases). The CDR3 has 15 amino acids. Trimming took off 2 bases at V and 0 bases at J, with 8 bases between the two ends. Germline assignment: CDR1 LNHNV and CDR2 YYDKDF (reference sequence). The CDR3 DNA reads as TGTGCCACCAGCAGACAGGGCGACTCTGGAAACACCATATATTTT. Protein: CATSRQGDSGNTIYF.

This clone has a handful of counts. The chain is built from TRBV5-1 and TRBJ1-2; a possible D gene is TRBD1 (5 bases). Germline V gene data show CDR1 as SGHRS and CDR2 as YFSETQ. V was clipped by 5 bases and J by 7 bases, with 18 bases between them. This CDR3 region has 14 residues. DNA for the CDR3: TGCGCCAGCAGGGTGGACCTCACAGGCGTTGGCTACACCTTC. Translated: CASRVDLTGVGYTF. The variable domain in full, with the rest retrieved from reference TRBV5-1 and TRBJ1-2, is KAGVTQTPRYLIKTRGQQVTLSCSPISGHRSVSWYQQTPGQGLQFLFEYFSETQRNKGNFPGRFSGRQFSNSRSEMNVSTLELGDSALYLCASRVDLTGVGYTFGSGTRLTVV.

The J gene is TRBJ1-6, the V gene TRBV6-1, with D maybe TRBD1 (6 bases). The CDR3 consists of 16 residues. Trimming shortened V by 0 bases and J by 7 bases, and 13 bases separated the two germline ends. CDR1 MNHNS and CDR2 SASEGT come from the germline V gene. DNA for the CDR3: TGTGCCAGCAGTGAAGCCGTGGGGGCTCGGAATTCACCCCTCCACTTT. Translation gives CASSEAVGARNSPLHF.

The chain carries TRBV7-3 and TRBJ2-5; a possible D gene is TRBD1 (5 bases). CDR3 size: 13 residues. CDR1 is SGHTA, CDR2 FQGTGA, per germline. V dropped 2 bases and J dropped 5 bases, with 9 bases sitting between them. The CDR3 region is CASSLRRGETQYF. The DNA for the CDR3 is TGTGCCAGCAGCTTACGTAGGGGCGAGACCCAGTACTTC. The full variable domain, its missing parts supplied by reference TRBV7-3 and TRBJ2-5, is GAGVSQTPSNKVTEKGKYVELRCDPISGHTALYWYRQSLGQGPEFLIYFQGTGAADDSGLPNDRFFAVRPEGSVSTLKIQRTERGDSAVYLCASSLRRGETQYFGPGTRLLVL.

This chain links TRBV9 with TRBJ1-4; no clear D. CDR1 SGDLS and CDR2 YYNGEE come from the germline V gene. Trimming pared 3 bases from V and 7 bases from J, leaving 19 bases between. CDR3 length: 16 amino acids. CDR3 protein: CASSGQAPMGGEKLFF. CDR3 in DNA: TGTGCCAGCAGCGGACAAGCCCCGATGGGTGGTGAAAAACTGTTTTTT.

The chain recombines TRBV27 with TRBJ1-4; D gene unclear. CDR1 is MNHEY and CDR2 is SMNVEV in the germline V gene (reference sequence). This CDR3 region has 18 residues. V was trimmed by 10 bases and J by 5 bases, leaving 29 bases between them. CDR3 sequence (DNA): TGTGCCACCCACCCCGATGGTGAAGCGGCCCAGGTGAATGAAAAACTGTTTTTT. This encodes CATHPDGEAAQVNEKLFF.

This chain uses TRBV25-1 with TRBJ2-5, with D maybe TRBD2 (5 bases). With 6 bases removed from V and 4 bases from J, the gap between germline ends came to 21 bases. This CDR3 has 16 amino acids. Germline V gene lookup returns CDR1 MGHDK and CDR2 SYGVNS. CDR3 amino acids: CASSGFSDLKSETQYF. CDR3 bases: TGTGCCAGCAGCGGGTTTAGCGACTTAAAATCAGAGACCCAGTACTTC.

The genes are TRBV10-3 and TRBJ2-3, with a weak D call TRBD1 (6 bases). CDR1 is ENHRY and CDR2 is SYGVKD in the germline V gene. V was cut by 6 bases and J by 5 bases, with 18 bases left in between. The CDR3 consists of 15 residues. In nucleotides, the CDR3 is TGTGCCATCAGAGAAGCACTCCAGGGGTTAGATACGCAGTATTTT. Encoded protein: CAIREALQGLDTQYF.

The V gene is TRBV5-6, the J gene TRBJ1-4; a possible D gene is TRBD1 (6 bases). Germline CDR1 is SGHDT and CDR2 is YYEEEE. There are 15 residues in the CDR3. Trimming pared 4 bases from V and 6 bases from J, leaving 16 bases between. The CDR3 region has the DNA TGTGCCAGCAGCCCACTGGACAGCAACGATGAAAAACTGTTTTTT. Its translation is CASSPLDSNDEKLFF.

This clone appeared once. This chain uses TRBV5-1 with TRBJ2-1; 15 positions match TRBD2. V lost 4 bases and J lost 8; bases outside the gene matches: 4. The CDR3 length is 15 residues. Germline loops: CDR1 SGHRS, CDR2 YFSETQ. CDR3 DNA sequence: TGCGCCAGCAGCATCCGGACTAGCGGGGGGGATGAGCAGTTCTTC. Translated: CASSIRTSGGDEQFF. The whole variable domain, filled in from reference TRBV5-1 and TRBJ2-1, reads KAGVTQTPRYLIKTRGQQVTLSCSPISGHRSVSWYQQTPGQGLQFLFEYFSETQRNKGNFPGRFSGRQFSNSRSEMNVSTLELGDSALYLCASSIRTSGGDEQFFGPGTRLTVL.